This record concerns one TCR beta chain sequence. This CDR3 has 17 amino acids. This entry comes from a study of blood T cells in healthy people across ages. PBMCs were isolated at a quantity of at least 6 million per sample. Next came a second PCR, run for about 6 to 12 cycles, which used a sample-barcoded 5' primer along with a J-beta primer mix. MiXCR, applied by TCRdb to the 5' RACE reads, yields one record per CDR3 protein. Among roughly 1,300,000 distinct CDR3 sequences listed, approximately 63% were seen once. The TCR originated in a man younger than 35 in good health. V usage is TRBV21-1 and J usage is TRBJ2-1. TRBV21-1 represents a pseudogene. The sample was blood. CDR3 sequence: CASSQGVGANSYNEQFF. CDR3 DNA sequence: TGTGCCAGCAGCCAAGGAGTAGGAGCAAACTCCTACAATGAGCAGTTCTTC.